This TCR beta chain was documented in a study of long-term antiretroviral therapy in people with HIV. The run of the v3.0 immunoSEQ assay was at survey level. Assay: immunoSEQ multiplex PCR; the TCRdb copy retains only in-frame clones and omits some. Seen here are roughly 29,000 clones, roughly 96% observed once, and the top ten hold around 7.9%. Per the germline V gene, CDR1 is MNHEY and CDR2 is SVGAGI. This CDR3 region has 15 residues. With 5 bases clipped from V and 7 bases from J, the junction kept 9 bases outside the gene matches. The sequence derives from a man aged 25-45 years with HIV. V gene TRBV6-5 combines with J gene TRBJ2-1; 9 bases line up with TRBD2. Sequenced material: unsorted PBMCs, taken 5.3 years after starting antiretroviral therapy. In DNA, the CDR3 is TGTGCCAGCAGTCGAGCGGGAGGCGGGAGAAATGAGCAGTTCTTC. Protein sequence: CASSRAGGGRNEQFF.